This T cell receptor beta chain was documented in a study of graft-versus-host responses after intestinal transplantation. On the study more broadly: Multivisceral, liver-intestinal, or isolated intestinal grafts went to recipients.

Study-wide points: Early post-transplant HvG declines were associated with peak circulating GvH clone levels.

This clone was seen once. Antigen unknown. The same CDR3 arises from other DNA sequences in this sample as well. The CDR3 consists of 15 residues. The V and J ends lost 0 bases and 0 bases respectively, with 6 bases between them. Germline-derived CDR1 and CDR2 are SGHAT and FQNNGV. Sequencing used immunoSEQ multiplex PCR; TCRdb keeps in-frame clones, though not all of them. The profile shows 90,000 to 130,000 clones, approximately 94% of them singletons. The TCR was taken from a human donor who was the organ donor for an intestinal transplant. V and J are TRBV11-2 and TRBJ2-1; D is unresolved. Sample: unstimulated CD4+ T cells sorted from spleen or lymph node cells, taken before transplant. The DNA of the CDR3 is TGTGCCAGCAGCTTAGACCGAGGCTCCTACAATGAGCAGTTCTTC. Translation gives CASSLDRGSYNEQFF.